This T cell receptor beta chain was obtained from a study of T cell repertoires in cytomegalovirus infection. Across the whole study: Epitope selection comprised recently identified HLA-C-restricted CMV epitopes and well-studied HLA-B-restricted CMV epitopes. Public TCR beta signatures indicated both CMV infection and matching HLA type.

This CDR3 spans 16 amino acids. Per germline, CDR1 MNHEY and CDR2 SVGEGT. V lost 2 bases to trimming and J lost 4 bases; unmatched junction nucleotides: 7. This clonotype occurred a few times. Its antigen is currently unknown. Study-level findings and limits: Predominance within the ex vivo response was attributable to HLA-C-restricted CMV-specific TCR beta clonotypes.

From the reads, TCRdb called clonotypes with MiXCR, one entry per CDR3 protein. Of roughly 990,000 distinct CDR3 sequences in the sample, roughly 30% are singletons; the top ten hold around an eighth. This material consisted of cultured CD8+ T cells from PBMCs, taken from culture after CMV antigen stimulation. The sequence was obtained from a human donor in good health (CMV status not recorded). Some clones in this sample may be carry-over from other donors' samples. The chain links TRBV6-2 or TRBV6-3 to TRBJ2-2; TRBD1 aligns across 7 bases. This chain's CDR3 is CASSYHGTATTGELFF. As DNA, the CDR3 is TGTGCCAGCAGTTACCATGGGACAGCTACCACCGGGGAGCTGTTTTTT.